These 6 T cell receptor beta chains originate from one sample sequenced in a study of cytomegalovirus exposure and HLA in healthy donors. 60 Vbeta and 13 Jbeta primers were used in PCR. Profiling relied on immunoSEQ multiplex PCR, and the TCRdb table lists in-frame clones only, not all of them. The table includes 170,000 or so clones, more than 65% detected once. The sequencing input was PBMCs. Source of these receptors: a woman aged 45-60 years in good health and CMV-seronegative.

This clone was found a few times. V gene TRBV6-1 combines with J gene TRBJ1-3, with 8 bases identical to TRBD1. The CDR3 has 16 amino acids. V lost 4 bases and J lost 3; bases outside the gene matches: 8. CDR1 and CDR2 (germline): MNHNS, SASEGT. CDR3 loop: CASSGGSGQVGNTIYF. CDR3 DNA: TGTGCCAGCAGTGGAGGGTCGGGACAGGTTGGAAACACCATATATTTT.

Of note for this clone: This specimen includes other DNA sequences encoding the same CDR3. The V and J genes are TRBV7-9 and TRBJ2-3, with a weak D call TRBD2 (6 bases). Trimming pared 3 bases from V and 1 base from J, leaving 8 bases between. CDR3 size: 14 residues. Germline V gene data show CDR1 as SEHNR and CDR2 as FQNEAQ (reference sequence). The CDR3 loop reads CASSLTGGTDTQYF. CDR3 bases: TGTGCCAGCAGCTTGACGGGGGGCACAGATACGCAGTATTTT.

This clone was observed a single time. A junction end diverges from the germline sequence, so it may reflect a read error. V usage is TRBV7-7 and J usage is TRBJ1-2; D unresolved. The germline V gene encodes CDR1 SSHAT and CDR2 FNYEAQ (reference sequence). The CDR3 covers 14 residues. The CDR3 DNA follows: TGTGCTAGCAGCTCCCGGGTGGGTGACTATGGCTACACCTTC. This codes for CASSSRVGDYGYTF.

The rearrangement links TRBV5-1 to TRBJ2-1; D call uncertain. Germline CDR1 is SGHRS and CDR2 is YFSETQ. The CDR3 spans 13 residues. Trimming took off 5 bases at V and 12 bases at J, with 18 bases between the two ends. CDR3 sequence: CASRYYERGVQFF. The CDR3 coding sequence is TGCGCCAGCAGGTATTACGAAAGAGGAGTGCAGTTCTTC.

This chain joins TRBV30 and TRBJ2-1; maybe TRBD1 (6 bases). Per the germline V gene, CDR1 is GTSNPN and CDR2 is SVGIG (reference sequence). V lost 3 bases and J lost 6, with 9 bases in between. The CDR3 has 12 residues. CDR3: CAWSLGGNEQFF. DNA for the CDR3: TGTGCCTGGAGCCTAGGGGGCAATGAGCAGTTCTTC.

This clone was detected once. This chain uses TRBV7-2 with TRBJ1-5; 7 positions match TRBD1. The CDR3 extends over 16 amino acids. V gave up 5 bases and J gave up 1 base; unmatched junction bases: 8. Germline CDR1 SGHTA, CDR2 FQGNSA. Here the CDR3 DNA reads TGTGCCAGCAGCCAAATGACAGGGATGAGCAATCAGCCCCAGCATTTT. Translating it yields CASSQMTGMSNQPQHF.